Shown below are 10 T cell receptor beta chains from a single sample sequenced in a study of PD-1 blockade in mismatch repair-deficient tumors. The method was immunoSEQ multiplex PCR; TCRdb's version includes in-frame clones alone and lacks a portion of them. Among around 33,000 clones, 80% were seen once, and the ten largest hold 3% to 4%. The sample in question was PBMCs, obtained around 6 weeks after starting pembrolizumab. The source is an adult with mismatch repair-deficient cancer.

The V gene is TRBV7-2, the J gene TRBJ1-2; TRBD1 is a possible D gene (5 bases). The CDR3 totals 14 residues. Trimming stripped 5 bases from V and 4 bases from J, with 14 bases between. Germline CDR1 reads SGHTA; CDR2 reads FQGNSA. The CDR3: CASSPPATAYGYTF. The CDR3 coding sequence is TGTGCCAGCAGCCCCCCAGCGACAGCCTATGGCTACACCTTC.

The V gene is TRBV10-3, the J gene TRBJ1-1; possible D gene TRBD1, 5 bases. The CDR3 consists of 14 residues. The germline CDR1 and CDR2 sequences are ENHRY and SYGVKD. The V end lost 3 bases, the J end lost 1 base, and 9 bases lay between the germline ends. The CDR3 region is CAISEGEKNTEAFF. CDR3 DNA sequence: TGTGCCATCAGTGAAGGGGAAAAGAACACTGAAGCTTTCTTT.

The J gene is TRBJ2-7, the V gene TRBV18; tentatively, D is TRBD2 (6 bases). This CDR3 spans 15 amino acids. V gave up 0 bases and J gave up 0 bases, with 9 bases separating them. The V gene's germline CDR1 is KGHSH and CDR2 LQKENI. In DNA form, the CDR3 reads TGTGCCAGCTCACCACCGGACGGGAGCTCCTACGAGCAGTACTTC. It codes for CASSPPDGSSYEQYF. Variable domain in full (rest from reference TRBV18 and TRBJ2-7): NAGVMQNPRHLVRRRGQEARLRCSPMKGHSHVYWYRQLPEEGLKFMVYLQKENIIDESGMPKERFSAEFPKEGPSILRIQQVVRGDSAAYFCASSPPDGSSYEQYFGPGTRLTVT.

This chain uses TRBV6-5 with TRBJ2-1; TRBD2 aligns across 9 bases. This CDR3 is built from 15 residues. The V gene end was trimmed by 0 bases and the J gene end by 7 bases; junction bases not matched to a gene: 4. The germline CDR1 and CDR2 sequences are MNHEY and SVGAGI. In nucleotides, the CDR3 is TGTGCCAGCAGTTACTCGAATCTAGCGGGGAATGAGCAGTTCTTC. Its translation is CASSYSNLAGNEQFF.

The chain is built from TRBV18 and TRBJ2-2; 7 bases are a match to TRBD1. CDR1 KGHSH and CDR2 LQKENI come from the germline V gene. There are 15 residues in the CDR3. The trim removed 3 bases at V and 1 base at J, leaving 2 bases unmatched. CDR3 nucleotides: TGTGCCAGCTCACCGGACAGGAAGAACACCGGGGAGCTGTTTTTT. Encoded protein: CASSPDRKNTGELFF.

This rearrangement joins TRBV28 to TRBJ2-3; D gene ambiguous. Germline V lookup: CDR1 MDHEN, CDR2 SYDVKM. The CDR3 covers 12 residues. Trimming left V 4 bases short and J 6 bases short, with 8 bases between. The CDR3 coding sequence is TGTGCCAGCAGTTGGAGAAGGGATACGCAGTATTTT. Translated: CASSWRRDTQYF.

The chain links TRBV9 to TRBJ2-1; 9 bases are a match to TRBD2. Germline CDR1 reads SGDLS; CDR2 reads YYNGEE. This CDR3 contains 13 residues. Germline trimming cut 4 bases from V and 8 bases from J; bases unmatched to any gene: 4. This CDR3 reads CASSQIAGDEQFF. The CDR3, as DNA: TGTGCCAGCAGCCAAATAGCGGGAGATGAGCAGTTCTTC.

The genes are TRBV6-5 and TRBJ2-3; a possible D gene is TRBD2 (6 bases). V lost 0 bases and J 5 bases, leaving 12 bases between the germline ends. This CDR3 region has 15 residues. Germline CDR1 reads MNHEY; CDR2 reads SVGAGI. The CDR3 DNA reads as TGTGCCAGCAGTTACTCAACGGGAGTTAAAGATACGCAGTATTTT. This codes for CASSYSTGVKDTQYF.

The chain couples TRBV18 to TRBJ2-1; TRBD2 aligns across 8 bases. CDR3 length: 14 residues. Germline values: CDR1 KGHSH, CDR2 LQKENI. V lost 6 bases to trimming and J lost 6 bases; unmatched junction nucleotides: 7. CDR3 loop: CASSSGVVTNEQFF. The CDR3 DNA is TGTGCCAGCTCTAGCGGGGTGGTTACCAATGAGCAGTTCTTC.

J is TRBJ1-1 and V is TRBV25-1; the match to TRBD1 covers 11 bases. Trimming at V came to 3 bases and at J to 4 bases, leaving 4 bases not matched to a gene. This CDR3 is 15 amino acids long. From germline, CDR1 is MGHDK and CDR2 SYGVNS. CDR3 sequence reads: CASSDPGTGGTEAFF. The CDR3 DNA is TGTGCCAGCAGTGACCCCGGGACAGGGGGCACTGAAGCTTTCTTT.